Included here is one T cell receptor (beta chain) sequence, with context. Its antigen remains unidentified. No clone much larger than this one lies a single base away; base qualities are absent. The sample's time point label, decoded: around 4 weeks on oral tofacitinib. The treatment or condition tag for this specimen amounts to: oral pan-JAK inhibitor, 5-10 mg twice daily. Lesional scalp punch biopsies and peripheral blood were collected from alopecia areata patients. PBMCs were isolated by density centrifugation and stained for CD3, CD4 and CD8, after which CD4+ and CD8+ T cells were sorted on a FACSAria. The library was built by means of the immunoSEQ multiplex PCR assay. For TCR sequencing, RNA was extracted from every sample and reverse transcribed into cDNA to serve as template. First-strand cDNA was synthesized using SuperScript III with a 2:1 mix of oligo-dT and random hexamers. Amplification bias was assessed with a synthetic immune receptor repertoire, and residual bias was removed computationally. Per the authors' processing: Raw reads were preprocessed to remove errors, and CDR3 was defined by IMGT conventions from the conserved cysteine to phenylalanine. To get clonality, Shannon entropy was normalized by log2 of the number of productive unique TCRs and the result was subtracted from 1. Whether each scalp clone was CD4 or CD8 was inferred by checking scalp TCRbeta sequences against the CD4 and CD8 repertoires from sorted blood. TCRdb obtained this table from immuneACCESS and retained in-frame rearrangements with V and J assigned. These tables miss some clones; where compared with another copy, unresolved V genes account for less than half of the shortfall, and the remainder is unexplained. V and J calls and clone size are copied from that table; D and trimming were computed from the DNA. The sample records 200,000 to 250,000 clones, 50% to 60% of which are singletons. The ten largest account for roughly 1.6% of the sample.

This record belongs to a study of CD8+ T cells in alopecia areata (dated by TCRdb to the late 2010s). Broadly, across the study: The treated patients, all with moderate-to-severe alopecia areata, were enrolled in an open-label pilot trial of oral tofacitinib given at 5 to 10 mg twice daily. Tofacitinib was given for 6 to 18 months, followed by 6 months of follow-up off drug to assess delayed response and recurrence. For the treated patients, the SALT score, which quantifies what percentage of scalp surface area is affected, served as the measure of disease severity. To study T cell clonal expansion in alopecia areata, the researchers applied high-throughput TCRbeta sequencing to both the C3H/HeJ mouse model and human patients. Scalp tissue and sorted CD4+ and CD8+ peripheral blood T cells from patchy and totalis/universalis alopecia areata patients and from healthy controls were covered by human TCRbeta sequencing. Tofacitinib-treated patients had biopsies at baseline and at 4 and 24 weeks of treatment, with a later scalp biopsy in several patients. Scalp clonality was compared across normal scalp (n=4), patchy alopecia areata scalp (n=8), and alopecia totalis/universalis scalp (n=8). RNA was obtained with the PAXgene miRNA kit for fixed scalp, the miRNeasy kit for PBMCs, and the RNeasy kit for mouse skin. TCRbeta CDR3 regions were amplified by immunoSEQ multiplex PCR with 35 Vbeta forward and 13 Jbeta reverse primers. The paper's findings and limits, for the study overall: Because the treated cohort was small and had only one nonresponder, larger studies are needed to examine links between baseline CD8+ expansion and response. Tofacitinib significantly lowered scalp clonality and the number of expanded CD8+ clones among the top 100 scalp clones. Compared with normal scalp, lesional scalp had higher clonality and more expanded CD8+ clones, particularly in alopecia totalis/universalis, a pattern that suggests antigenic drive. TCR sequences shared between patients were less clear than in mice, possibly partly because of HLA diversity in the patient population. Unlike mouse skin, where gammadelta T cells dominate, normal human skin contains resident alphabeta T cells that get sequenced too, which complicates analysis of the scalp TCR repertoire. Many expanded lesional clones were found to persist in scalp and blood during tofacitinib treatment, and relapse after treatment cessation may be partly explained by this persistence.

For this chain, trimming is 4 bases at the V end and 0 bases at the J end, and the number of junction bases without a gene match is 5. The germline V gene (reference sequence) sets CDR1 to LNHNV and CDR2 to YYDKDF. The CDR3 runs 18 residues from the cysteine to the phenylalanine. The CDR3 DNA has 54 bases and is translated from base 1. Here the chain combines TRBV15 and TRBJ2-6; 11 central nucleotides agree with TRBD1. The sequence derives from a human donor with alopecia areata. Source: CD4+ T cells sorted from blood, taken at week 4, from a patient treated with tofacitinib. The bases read TGTGCCACCAGCACCGCCGGGACAGGGGGCTCTGGGGCCAACGTCCTGACTTTC. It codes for CATSTAGTGGSGANVLTF. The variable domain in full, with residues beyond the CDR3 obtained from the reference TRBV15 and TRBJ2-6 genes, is DAMVIQNPRYQVTQFGKPVTLSCSQTLNHNVMYWYQQKSSQAPKLLFHYYDKDFNNEADTPDNFQSRRPNTSFCFLDIRSPGLGDTAMYLCATSTAGTGGSGANVLTFGAGSRLTVL.